This TCR beta chain is drawn from a study of blood T cells in healthy people across ages. The study's findings and limits: TCR beta diversity per million T cells fell roughly linearly with age.

For every donor, a draw yielded approximately 9.8 milliliters of peripheral blood. Then a second PCR, running about 6 to 11 cycles, was carried out with a sample-barcoded 5' primer and a J-beta primer mix. Via MiXCR, TCRdb re-called the 5' RACE reads, giving one row per CDR3 protein. The sample contains 550,000 to 750,000 distinct CDR3 sequences, around 20% of which appear only once. The V and J ends lost 10 bases and 3 bases, in that order; junction bases with no gene match: 11. Germline CDR1 reads MNHEY; CDR2 reads SVGEGT. The CDR3 extends over 15 amino acids. Notes on this clonotype: What it recognizes is unknown.

Sequences were obtained from blood. The rearrangement uses TRBV6-2 or TRBV6-3 and TRBJ2-2; 7 nucleotides agree with TRBD1. The clonotype originates from a man in his sixties or seventies in good health. In DNA, the CDR3 is TGTGCCACCTCTCCGGGACAGCAATACACCGGGGAGCTGTTTTTT. Its protein is CATSPGQQYTGELFF.